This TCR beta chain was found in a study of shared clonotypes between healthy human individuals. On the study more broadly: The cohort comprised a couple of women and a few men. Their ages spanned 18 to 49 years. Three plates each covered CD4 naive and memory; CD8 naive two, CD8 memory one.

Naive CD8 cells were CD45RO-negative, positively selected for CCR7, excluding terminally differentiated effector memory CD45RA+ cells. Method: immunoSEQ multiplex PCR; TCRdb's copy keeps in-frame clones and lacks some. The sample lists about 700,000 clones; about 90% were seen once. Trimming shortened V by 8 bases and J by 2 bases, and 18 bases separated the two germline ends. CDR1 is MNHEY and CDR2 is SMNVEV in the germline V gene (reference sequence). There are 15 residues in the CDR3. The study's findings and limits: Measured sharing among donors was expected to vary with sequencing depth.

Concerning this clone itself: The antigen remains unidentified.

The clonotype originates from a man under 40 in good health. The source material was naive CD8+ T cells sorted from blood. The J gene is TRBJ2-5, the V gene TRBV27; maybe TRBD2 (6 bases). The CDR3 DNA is TGTGCCAGCCGGATGGCGGGACTGTCGCAAGAGACCCAGTACTTC. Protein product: CASRMAGLSQETQYF.